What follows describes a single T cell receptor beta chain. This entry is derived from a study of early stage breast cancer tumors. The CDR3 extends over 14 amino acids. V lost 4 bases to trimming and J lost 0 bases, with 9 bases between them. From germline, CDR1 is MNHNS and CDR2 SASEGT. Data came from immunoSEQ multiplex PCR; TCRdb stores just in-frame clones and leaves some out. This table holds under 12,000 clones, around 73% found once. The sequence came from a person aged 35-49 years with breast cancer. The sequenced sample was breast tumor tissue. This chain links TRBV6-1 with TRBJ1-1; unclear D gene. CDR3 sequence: CASSGIPLNTEAFF. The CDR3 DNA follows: TGTGCCAGCAGTGGAATACCATTGAACACTGAAGCTTTCTTT.